The T cell receptor beta chain described here comes from a study of human T cells and chemical hapten exposure. Regarding the study as a whole: Sensitization with DPC brought no change to TCRs above 1 in 1000 in frequency.

The sample holds many counts of this clonotype. Antigen specificity is unknown. The CDR3 length is 10 residues. The V end was cut by 7 bases, the J end by 7 bases, with 4 bases between. CDR1 and CDR2 (germline): MNHEY, SVGAGI. TCRdb independently ran MiXCR on the RACE reads; one entry per CDR3 protein. The sample contains 300,000 to 400,000 distinct CDR3 sequences, around 7% of which appear only once. The sample's time point: patch test 1, 2 weeks after DPC sensitization. Treatment denoted: therapeutic diphenylcyclopropenone sensitization with weekly scalp DPC. This sequence joins TRBV6-5 and TRBJ1-4; no firm D call. The sample consisted of whole blood, taken in connection with sensitization to the hapten diphenylcyclopropenone (DPC). The source is a young woman with alopecia areata. Some clones in this sample may be carry-over from other donors' samples. CDR3 protein: CASKGEKLFF. The CDR3 coding sequence is TGTGCCAGCAAGGGTGAAAAACTGTTTTTT.